This T cell receptor (beta chain) was sequenced for a study of OX40 agonist ivuxolimab in advanced cancers. The repertoire was sequenced with immunoSEQ multiplex PCR; TCRdb's copy has only in-frame clones and lacks some. Of about 150,000 clones in the sample, roughly 94% were seen once. Germline V lookup: CDR1 LGHNA, CDR2 YSLEER. The CDR3 has 15 residues. With 0 bases removed from V and 5 bases from J, the gap between germline ends came to 13 bases. Systemic immunosuppression or autoimmune disease history was grounds to exclude patients. Blood was sampled at baseline, cycle 4 day 1, and cycle 7 day 1.

This chain connects TRBV4-3 to TRBJ1-2; D is ambiguous. The receptor comes from an adult with an advanced solid tumor such as melanoma, head and neck, liver or kidney cancer. Sequencing used CD4+ or CD8+ T cells sorted from blood, obtained in a trial of the OX40 agonist ivuxolimab. The CDR3 region has the DNA TGCGCCAGCAGCCAAGAGATATGGGAAATGTATGGCTACACCTTC. It is translated as CASSQEIWEMYGYTF.